These 16 T cell receptor beta chains came from one sample sequenced in a study of OX40 agonist ivuxolimab in advanced cancers. Measured with immunoSEQ multiplex PCR; TCRdb has only the in-frame clones, and not every one. The sample includes 20,000 to 30,000 clones, 88% of them seen just once. The sequencing here drew on CD4+ or CD8+ T cells sorted from blood, taken in a trial of the OX40 agonist ivuxolimab. These receptor sequences come from an adult with an advanced solid tumor such as melanoma, head and neck, liver or kidney cancer.

V and J are TRBV11-2 and TRBJ2-7; 12 bases match TRBD1. CDR1 and CDR2 from the germline V gene are SGHAT and FQNNGV. The CDR3 runs 15 residues. Trimming at V came to 6 bases and at J to 6 bases, leaving 9 bases not matched to a gene. DNA for the CDR3: TGTGCCAGCAGTCTACAGGGACAGGGGGCTGCCGAGCAGTACTTC. It translates to CASSLQGQGAAEQYF.

J is TRBJ2-6 and V is TRBV11-2; no reliable D call. The V end was cut by 3 bases, the J end by 4 bases, with 10 bases between. The germline gives CDR1 SGHAT, CDR2 FQNNGV. The CDR3 sequence is 15 residues long. The CDR3: CASSLSSAGANVLTF. In DNA form, the CDR3 reads TGTGCCAGCAGCTTGTCGTCTGCCGGGGCCAACGTCCTGACTTTC.

The rearrangement links TRBV19 to TRBJ1-1, with no clear D. This CDR3 spans 15 amino acids. The germline CDR1 and CDR2 sequences are LNHDA and SQIVND (reference sequence). Trimming stripped 2 bases from V and 0 bases from J, with 10 bases between. Here the CDR3 DNA reads TGTGCCAGTAGTATAATAAATCAATTGAACACTGAAGCTTTCTTT. Protein sequence: CASSIINQLNTEAFF.

The rearrangement links TRBV28 to TRBJ1-6; 9 nucleotides agree with TRBD1. The trim removed 4 bases at V and 11 bases at J, leaving 12 bases unmatched. The CDR3 sequence is 16 residues long. Germline lookup yields CDR1 MDHEN and CDR2 SYDVKM. The CDR3 region is CASSSTGQGGLAPLHF. The CDR3, as DNA: TGTGCCAGCAGTTCAACGGGACAGGGAGGGTTGGCACCCCTCCACTTT.

CDR3 DNA sequence: TGTGCCAGCAGCTTAACGTCGGGGTCTAAACTGTTTTTT. Residues: CASSLTSGSKLFF. The V gene is TRBV7-3, the J gene TRBJ1-4, with D unresolved. CDR3 size: 13 residues. V was trimmed by 0 bases and J by 11 bases, leaving 10 bases between them. Germline V lookup: CDR1 SGHTA, CDR2 FQGTGA. The variable domain in full, with the rest retrieved from reference TRBV7-3 and TRBJ1-4, is GAGVSQTPSNKVTEKGKYVELRCDPISGHTALYWYRQSLGQGPEFLIYFQGTGAADDSGLPNDRFFAVRPEGSVSTLKIQRTERGDSAVYLCASSLTSGSKLFFGSGTQLSVL.

The rearrangement uses TRBV11-2 and TRBJ2-5, with TRBD2 matching 7 bases. Per germline, CDR1 SGHAT and CDR2 FQNNGV. V was pared by 3 bases and J by 0 bases, with 4 bases of the junction left unmatched. The CDR3 is 15 residues long. Written as DNA, the CDR3 is TGTGCCAGCAGCTTTTACAGCGGGGACCAAGAGACCCAGTACTTC. It codes for CASSFYSGDQETQYF.

The chain joins TRBV29-1 to TRBJ2-1; D could derive from TRBD1 or TRBD2 (6 bases each). This CDR3 spans 10 amino acids. Trimming took off 6 bases at V and 9 bases at J, with 9 bases between the two ends. In germline, CDR1 is SQVTM, CDR2 ANQGSEA. In DNA form, the CDR3 reads TGCAGCGTAGGGGGGTCTGAGCAGTTCTTC. Amino acid sequence: CSVGGSEQFF.

The rearrangement uses TRBV7-9 and TRBJ1-2; D is unclear. V lost 7 bases to trimming and J lost 7 bases, with 31 bases between them. In germline, CDR1 is SEHNR, CDR2 FQNEAQ (reference sequence). The CDR3 is made up of 18 amino acids. The CDR3 nucleotides are TGTGCCAGCACCCCCTCCCAATCCCAGATTTCCGGGGTGGGTGGCTACACCTTC. Protein product: CASTPSQSQISGVGGYTF.

This chain joins TRBV28 and TRBJ2-2; maybe TRBD1 (6 bases). Trimming stripped 7 bases from V and 3 bases from J, with 15 bases between. CDR1 MDHEN and CDR2 SYDVKM come from the germline V gene. The CDR3 loop spans 15 amino acids. The CDR3 DNA reads TGTGCCAGCACCCCTGGGGGCGCGGACACCGGGGAGCTGTTTTTT. This codes for CASTPGGADTGELFF.

The J gene is TRBJ2-5, the V gene TRBV9; D is undetermined. The CDR3 length is 16 residues. Germline assignment: CDR1 SGDLS and CDR2 YYNGEE. Trimming removed 0 bases from V and 0 bases from J, with 12 bases in between. The CDR3 DNA sequence: TGTGCCAGCAGCGTAGGACCCTTCGGGTACCAAGAGACCCAGTACTTC. Translating it yields CASSVGPFGYQETQYF. The whole variable domain, remainder taken from reference TRBV9 and TRBJ2-5, is DSGVTQTPKHLITATGQRVTLRCSPRSGDLSVYWYQQSLDQGLQFLIQYYNGEERAKGNILERFSAQQFPDLHSELNLSSLELGDSALYFCASSVGPFGYQETQYFGPGTRLLVL.

This chain uses TRBV28 with TRBJ1-1; TRBD1 matches 7 bases. V shed 5 bases and J 0 bases; nucleotides not matched to a gene: 18. Germline V gene sequence: CDR1 MDHEN, CDR2 SYDVKM. The CDR3 consists of 19 residues. The CDR3 DNA reads as TGTGCCAGCAGTCCGACCCCAAAATGGACAGGCGACATGAACACTGAAGCTTTCTTT. Amino acids: CASSPTPKWTGDMNTEAFF.

This clone was seen only once. The chain links TRBV14 to TRBJ2-7; a possible D gene is TRBD2 (6 bases). The CDR3 loop spans 15 amino acids. Germline V CDR1 and CDR2: SGHDN, FVKESK. Trimming took 0 bases from V and 4 from J, leaving 13 bases between them. The CDR3 spells CASSQEGLEGYEQYF. The CDR3 nucleotides read TGTGCCAGCAGCCAAGAAGGTCTGGAGGGTTACGAGCAGTACTTC. The entire variable domain, with the rest obtained from reference TRBV14 and TRBJ2-7, is as follows: EAGVTQFPSHSVIEKGQTVTLRCDPISGHDNLYWYRRVMGKEIKFLLHFVKESKQDESGMPNNRFLAERTGGTYSTLKVQPAELEDSGVYFCASSQEGLEGYEQYFGPGTRLTVT.

CDR3 in DNA: TGTGCCAGCAGTGAAGGCGTCGGGAGGGCCTACAATGAGCAGTTCTTC. As protein: CASSEGVGRAYNEQFF. The V call is TRBV25-1, the J call TRBJ2-1; 8 bases are shared with TRBD2. Looked up from germline, CDR1 is MGHDK and CDR2 is SYGVNS. The V segment lost 2 bases and the J segment 2 bases; nucleotides outside the gene matches: 5. CDR3 length: 16 amino acids.

V and J are TRBV7-2 and TRBJ2-7; unclear D gene. The CDR3 is 14 residues long. CDR1 SGHTA and CDR2 FQGNSA come from the germline V gene. The germline V and J ends were trimmed by 3 bases and 2 bases, with 11 bases remaining between them. This CDR3 reads CASSFFPGAYEQYF. As DNA, the CDR3 is TGTGCCAGCAGCTTTTTTCCAGGAGCCTACGAGCAGTACTTC.

The chain couples TRBV5-4 to TRBJ1-2, with D possibly matching TRBD1 (5 bases). Looked up from germline, CDR1 is SGHNT and CDR2 is YYREEE (reference sequence). Trimming took 2 bases from V and 8 from J, leaving 19 bases between them. CDR3 length: 15 amino acids. CDR3 loop: CASSFHGGGIEGYTF. CDR3 DNA: TGTGCCAGCAGCTTCCATGGGGGTGGGATCGAAGGCTACACCTTC.

The V call is TRBV4-1, the J call TRBJ1-2; D is undetermined. Germline V CDR1 and CDR2: MGHRA, YSYEKL. This CDR3 region has 13 residues. Trimming cost V 4 bases and J 4 bases, with 10 bases left between them. The CDR3 loop is CASSPLSGYGYTF. CDR3 in DNA: TGCGCCAGCAGCCCGCTAAGCGGCTATGGCTACACCTTC.